One sample yielded the 27 T cell receptor beta chains listed below, sequenced in a study of graft-versus-host responses after intestinal transplantation. The data were produced by immunoSEQ multiplex PCR, yet TCRdb's version contains in-frame clones alone and is incomplete. The sample has around 93,000 clones, about nine tenths seen once. Antigens of these TCRs are unknown. Sample: unstimulated CD8+ T cells sorted from spleen or lymph node cells, taken before intestinal transplant. The receptor set was obtained from a human donor who received an intestinal transplant.

This chain uses TRBV9 with TRBJ1-3; no definite D call. The V end was cut by 3 bases, the J end by 0 bases, with 10 bases between. There are 15 residues in the CDR3. Germline-derived CDR1 and CDR2 are SGDLS and YYNGEE. The CDR3 coding sequence is TGTGCCAGCAGCGGAAGGTCAGCCTCTGGAAACACCATATATTTT. It specifies CASSGRSASGNTIYF.

The rearrangement links TRBV15 to TRBJ2-1; D uncertain. The CDR3 is 16 amino acids. Germline CDR1 and CDR2: LNHNV and YYDKDF (reference sequence). The V end lost 5 bases, the J end lost 5 bases, and 19 bases lay between the germline ends. The CDR3 DNA reads as TGTGCCACCAGCGACCCCTCCAGCGCCACCGACAATGAGCAGTTCTTC. It codes for CATSDPSSATDNEQFF.

J is TRBJ2-3 and V is TRBV30; D possibly matches TRBD1 or TRBD2 (5 bases each). CDR3 length equals 13 residues. CDR1 and CDR2 from the germline V gene are GTSNPN and SVGIG (reference sequence). V lost 0 bases to trimming and J lost 2 bases, with 6 bases between them. The CDR3, as DNA: TGTGCCTGGAGTGTGGGGGACACAGATACGCAGTATTTT. This encodes CAWSVGDTDTQYF. The full variable domain, with the rest looked up from reference TRBV30 and TRBJ2-3, is SQTIHQWPATLVQPVGSPLSLECTVEGTSNPNLYWYRQAAGRGLQLLFYSVGIGQISSEVPQNLSASRPQDRQFILSSKKLLLSDSGFYLCAWSVGDTDTQYFGPGTRLTVL.

This clone is a singleton in its sample. The rearrangement joins TRBV9 to TRBJ1-1; TRBD1 agrees at 7 bases. The junction had 10 bases not matched to a gene; V was cut back by 2 bases and J by 3 bases. The CDR3 spans 16 residues. In germline, CDR1 is SGDLS, CDR2 YYNGEE. The CDR3 reads CASSVGQPETHTEAFF. CDR3 nucleotide sequence: TGTGCCAGCAGCGTGGGACAGCCGGAAACTCACACTGAAGCTTTCTTT.

A word on this clone: Different DNA sequences within this sample yield the same CDR3. The genes are TRBV29-1 and TRBJ2-1; D might be TRBD1 (6 bases). The CDR3 loop spans 14 amino acids. Trimming removed 4 bases at V and 10 bases at J, with 20 bases between. CDR1 SQVTM and CDR2 ANQGSEA come from the germline V gene. CDR3 coding DNA: TGCAGCGTTGTCCTCGGATGGGACACCGGGGAGCAGTTCTTC. It codes for CSVVLGWDTGEQFF.

This chain connects TRBV18 to TRBJ2-5; D remains unclear. V was cut by 3 bases and J by 4 bases, with 12 bases left in between. Germline V gene data show CDR1 as KGHSH and CDR2 as LQKENI. This CDR3 comprises 14 residues. CDR3 residues: CASSPGQDGETQYF. The CDR3 DNA sequence: TGTGCCAGCTCACCCGGGCAGGACGGAGAGACCCAGTACTTC.

CDR3 sequence: CASSLLGGYNEQFF. The CDR3 nucleotides read TGTGCCAGCAGCTTGTTAGGCGGGTACAATGAGCAGTTCTTC. The rearrangement joins TRBV5-4 to TRBJ2-1, with D perhaps matching TRBD2 (5 bases). The V gene lost 1 base and the J gene lost 4 bases, with 9 bases spanning the gap. In germline, CDR1 is SGHNT, CDR2 YYREEE (reference sequence). CDR3 size: 14 residues.

The V gene is TRBV9, the J gene TRBJ2-7; D not certain. This CDR3 spans 13 amino acids. CDR1 SGDLS and CDR2 YYNGEE come from the germline V gene. V was shortened by 4 bases and J by 5 bases, with 13 bases between the two germline ends. The CDR3 sequence: CASSPRTRDEQYF. CDR3 nucleotide sequence: TGTGCCAGCAGCCCGCGGACCCGGGACGAGCAGTACTTC. The variable domain in full, completed from reference TRBV9 and TRBJ2-7, reads DSGVTQTPKHLITATGQRVTLRCSPRSGDLSVYWYQQSLDQGLQFLIQYYNGEERAKGNILERFSAQQFPDLHSELNLSSLELGDSALYFCASSPRTRDEQYFGPGTRLTVT.

This clone was seen only once. The DNA for the CDR3 is TGCGCCAGCAGCTTGACTCGCCCGAGTGATGATGAGCAGTTCTTC. This gives the protein CASSLTRPSDDEQFF. The genes are TRBV5-1 and TRBJ2-1; unclear D gene. With 1 base removed from V and 8 bases from J, the gap between germline ends came to 16 bases. Germline V gives CDR1 SGHRS, CDR2 YFSETQ. The CDR3 loop spans 15 amino acids.

CDR3 loop: CASSYDWTSYEQYF. CDR3 bases: TGTGCCAGCAGTTACGATTGGACCTCCTACGAGCAGTACTTC. V and J are TRBV6-5 and TRBJ2-7; D unresolved. The CDR3 spans 14 residues. The V end lost 2 bases, the J end lost 0 bases, and 8 bases lay between the germline ends. CDR1 is MNHEY, CDR2 SVGAGI, per germline.

Of note for this clone: The same CDR3 can be traced to other DNA sequences in this sample. The chain recombines TRBV27 with TRBJ1-1, with D perhaps matching TRBD1 (5 bases). V was clipped by 6 bases and J by 1 base, with 12 bases between them. This CDR3 has 14 amino acids. Germline loops: CDR1 MNHEY, CDR2 SMNVEV (reference sequence). Here the CDR3 reads CASSLTGTNTEAFF. CDR3 coding DNA: TGTGCCAGCAGCCTAACGGGGACGAACACTGAAGCTTTCTTT.

The chain employs TRBV27 and TRBJ2-2, with TRBD1 matching over 8 bases. Germline V gene data show CDR1 as MNHEY and CDR2 as SMNVEV (reference sequence). J gave up 7 bases and V 5 bases, and 6 bases lay outside the gene matches. This CDR3 has 14 residues. CDR3: CASSVSGGHGELFF. Written as DNA, the CDR3 is TGTGCCAGCAGTGTCTCAGGGGGCCACGGGGAGCTGTTTTTT.

The chain couples TRBV7-6 to TRBJ2-7, with a tentative D call TRBD2 (6 bases). Germline V lookup: CDR1 SGHVS, CDR2 FNYEAQ. The CDR3 totals 18 residues. Between the trimmed V and J ends, which lost 0 bases and 5 bases, there was a span of 23 bases. CDR3 DNA sequence: TGTGCCAGCAGCTTAGCAGCAGAACCTCCGAAAGGGGAGGACGAGCAGTACTTC. Translated, it gives CASSLAAEPPKGEDEQYF. The whole variable domain, remainder taken from reference TRBV7-6 and TRBJ2-7, is GAGVSQSPRYKVTKRGQDVALRCDPISGHVSLYWYRQALGQGPEFLTYFNYEAQQDKSGLPNDRFSAERPEGSISTLTIQRTEQRDSAMYRCASSLAAEPPKGEDEQYFGPGTRLTVT.

This clone was recorded once. This chain uses TRBV27 with TRBJ2-5; TRBD2 agrees at 11 bases. V gave up 2 bases and J gave up 2 bases; unmatched junction bases: 10. The CDR3 totals 18 residues. CDR1 and CDR2 from the germline V gene are MNHEY and SMNVEV (reference sequence). CDR3 sequence: CASSLVKLAGGYQETQYF. The CDR3 nucleotides are TGTGCCAGCAGTTTAGTCAAGCTAGCGGGGGGTTATCAAGAGACCCAGTACTTC.

The J gene is TRBJ1-6, the V gene TRBV2, with 8 bases identical to TRBD1. The V gene end was trimmed by 11 bases and the J gene end by 6 bases; junction bases not matched to a gene: 12. The germline CDR1 and CDR2 sequences are SNHLY and FYNNEI. This CDR3 region has 15 residues. The CDR3: CAACPTGVFNSPLHF. DNA of the CDR3: TGTGCCGCATGTCCGACAGGGGTTTTTAATTCACCCCTCCACTTT.

The J gene is TRBJ2-7, the V gene TRBV13; no firm D call. Germline values: CDR1 PRHDT, CDR2 FYEKMQ (reference sequence). CDR3 length equals 12 residues. Deletions cut 0 bases from V and 5 bases from J, with 5 bases between. CDR3 in DNA: TGTGCCAGCAGCTTAGGAGGGCACGAGCAGTACTTC. It specifies CASSLGGHEQYF.

The J gene is TRBJ1-1, the V gene TRBV23-1; no definite D call. TRBV23-1 is annotated as an ORF whose role is uncertain. V lost 5 bases and J lost 0, with 7 bases in between. CDR3 length: 13 residues. CDR3 nucleotide sequence: TGCGCCAGCAGTGGAGGCCTGAACACTGAAGCTTTCTTT. Its translation is CASSGGLNTEAFF.

The rearrangement joins TRBV9 to TRBJ2-1; 12 bases align to TRBD2. The length of the CDR3 is 17 residues. The ends lost 4 bases at V and 7 bases at J; junction bases unmatched: 12. CDR1 and CDR2 from the germline V gene are SGDLS and YYNGEE. The chain's CDR3 is CASSTDLLAGGPNEQFF. CDR3 in DNA: TGTGCCAGCAGCACGGACCTTCTAGCGGGGGGGCCAAATGAGCAGTTCTTC.

A single count supports this clone. This sequence joins TRBV5-4 and TRBJ2-1; 9 bases line up with TRBD1. V was clipped by 4 bases and J by 9 bases; unmatched bases: 8. The V gene's germline CDR1 is SGHNT and CDR2 YYREEE (reference sequence). The length of the CDR3 is 14 residues. The CDR3 DNA reads TGTGCCAGCAGCCCTAACACAGGGGGCATTGAGCAGTTCTTC. Its translation: CASSPNTGGIEQFF.

This clone was seen only once. The CDR3 DNA follows: TGTGCCAGCAGCCTAGGGGGCAGTGAGAACACTGAAGCTTTCTTT. This sequence encodes CASSLGGSENTEAFF. The gene calls are TRBV9 and TRBJ1-1, with 7 bases aligning to TRBD1. V lost 4 bases and J lost 1; bases outside the gene matches: 7. CDR3 length: 15 residues. Per germline, CDR1 SGDLS and CDR2 YYNGEE.

V usage is TRBV4-1 and J usage is TRBJ2-1; no reliable D call. This CDR3 is built from 14 residues. CDR1 is MGHRA, CDR2 YSYEKL, per germline. V lost 4 bases, J lost 5 bases, and 12 bases lay in between. DNA for the CDR3: TGCGCCAGCAGCCTTGGGCTTTTTAACAATGAGCAGTTCTTC. This sequence encodes CASSLGLFNNEQFF.

This clone was seen once. The chain has TRBV9 and TRBJ1-2, with D possibly TRBD1 on 6 matching bases. The germline V gene encodes CDR1 SGDLS and CDR2 YYNGEE. The CDR3 is 11 amino acids. Between the trimmed V and J ends, which lost 3 bases and 13 bases, there was a span of 13 bases. The CDR3 DNA reads as TGTGCCAGCAGCGCGGGACAACGGTCCACCTTC. It yields the protein CASSAGQRSTF.

This chain joins TRBV9 and TRBJ2-3, with 11 bases fitting TRBD2. The length of the CDR3 is 16 residues. Trimming took 3 bases from V and 5 from J; bases not matched to a gene: 8. CDR1 and CDR2 (germline): SGDLS, YYNGEE. CDR3 region: CASSASLLAGGDTQYF. The CDR3 coding sequence is TGTGCCAGCAGCGCCAGCCTGCTAGCGGGAGGAGATACGCAGTATTTT.

There are a few counts of this clone. V and J are TRBV6-5 and TRBJ2-6; D ambiguous. This CDR3 contains 15 residues. CDR1 MNHEY and CDR2 SVGAGI come from the germline V gene. V was cut by 2 bases and J by 1 base, with 6 bases left in between. CDR3 DNA sequence: TGTGCCAGCAGTTACGGGCTGTCTGGGGCCAACGTCCTGACTTTC. Translating it yields CASSYGLSGANVLTF.

The chain recombines TRBV27 with TRBJ1-5; no clear D. The CDR3 contains 13 residues. Germline V gene sequence: CDR1 MNHEY, CDR2 SMNVEV (reference sequence). V was clipped by 8 bases and J by 3 bases, with 11 bases between them. The CDR3 protein is CASGLGNNQPQHF. DNA for the CDR3: TGTGCCAGCGGCTTGGGGAACAATCAGCCCCAGCATTTT.

The chain combines TRBV5-6 with TRBJ2-1, with D perhaps TRBD2 (6 bases). CDR3 length equals 14 residues. V lost 0 bases and J 7 bases, leaving 11 bases between the germline ends. The germline V gene encodes CDR1 SGHDT and CDR2 YYEEEE. The CDR3 loop is CASSLAAGLNEQFF. CDR3 DNA: TGTGCCAGCAGCTTGGCGGCGGGATTAAATGAGCAGTTCTTC.

The chain combines TRBV4-1 with TRBJ2-3; D remains unclear. Germline loops: CDR1 MGHRA, CDR2 YSYEKL. Trimming took off 4 bases at V and 0 bases at J, with 20 bases between the two ends. CDR3 length equals 18 residues. The CDR3 loop is CASSPPFYLFRSTDTQYF. The DNA for the CDR3 is TGCGCCAGCAGCCCCCCGTTTTATCTCTTTCGGAGCACAGATACGCAGTATTTT.